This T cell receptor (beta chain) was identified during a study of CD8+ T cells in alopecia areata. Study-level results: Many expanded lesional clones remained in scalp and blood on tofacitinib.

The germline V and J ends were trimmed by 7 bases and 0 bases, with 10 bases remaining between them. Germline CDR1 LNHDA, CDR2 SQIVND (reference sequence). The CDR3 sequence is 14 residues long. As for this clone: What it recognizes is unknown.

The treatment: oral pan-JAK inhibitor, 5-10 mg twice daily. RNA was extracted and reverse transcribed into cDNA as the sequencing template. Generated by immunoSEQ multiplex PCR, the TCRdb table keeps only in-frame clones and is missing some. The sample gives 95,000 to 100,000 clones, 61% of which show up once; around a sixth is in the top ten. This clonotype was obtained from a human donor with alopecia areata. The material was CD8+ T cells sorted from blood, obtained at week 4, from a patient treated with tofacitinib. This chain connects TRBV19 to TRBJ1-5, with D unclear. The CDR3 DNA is TGTGCCAGTAATTCACACGTTAGCAATCAGCCCCAGCATTTT. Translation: CASNSHVSNQPQHF.